What follows describes a single T cell receptor beta chain. This specimen belongs to a study of T cell changes during pregnancy in multiple sclerosis. The V gene lost 0 bases and the J gene lost 0 bases, with 13 bases spanning the gap. Germline V lookup: CDR1 SGDLS, CDR2 YYNGEE. The CDR3 is 17 residues long. Profiled with immunoSEQ multiplex PCR; TCRdb holds only in-frame clones, not every one. The repertoire holds approximately 89,000 clones, with 94% as singletons. This rearrangement joins TRBV9 to TRBJ2-1; possibly TRBD1 for D (6 bases). The origin of this receptor is a female donor with multiple sclerosis, enrolled in a pregnancy study. This specimen was peripheral blood, taken in the third trimester of pregnancy. CDR3 in amino acids: CASSVVGQLSSYNEQFF. The CDR3 nucleotides read TGTGCCAGCAGCGTAGTAGGACAGTTGAGCTCCTACAATGAGCAGTTCTTC.